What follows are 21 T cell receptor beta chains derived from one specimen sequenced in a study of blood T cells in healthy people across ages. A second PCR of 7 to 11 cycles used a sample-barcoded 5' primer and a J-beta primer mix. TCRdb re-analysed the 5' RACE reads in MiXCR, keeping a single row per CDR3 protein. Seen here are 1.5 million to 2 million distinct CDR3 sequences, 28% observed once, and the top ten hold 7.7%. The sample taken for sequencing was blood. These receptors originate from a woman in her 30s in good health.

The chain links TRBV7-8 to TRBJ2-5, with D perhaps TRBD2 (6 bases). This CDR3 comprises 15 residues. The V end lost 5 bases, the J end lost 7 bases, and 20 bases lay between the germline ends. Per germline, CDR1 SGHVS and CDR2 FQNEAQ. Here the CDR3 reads CASSTRAALGGTQYF. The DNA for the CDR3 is TGTGCCAGCAGCACCCGGGCGGCCCTCGGGGGGACCCAGTACTTC.

This CDR3 reads CASRRALGADTQYF. The CDR3 DNA sequence: TGTGCCAGCCGTCGGGCGCTGGGGGCAGATACGCAGTATTTT. The V and J genes are TRBV12-3 or TRBV12-4 and TRBJ2-3; D tentatively fits TRBD1 or TRBD2 (5 bases each). The CDR3 runs 14 residues. Trimming took 8 bases from V and 4 from J, leaving 16 bases between them.

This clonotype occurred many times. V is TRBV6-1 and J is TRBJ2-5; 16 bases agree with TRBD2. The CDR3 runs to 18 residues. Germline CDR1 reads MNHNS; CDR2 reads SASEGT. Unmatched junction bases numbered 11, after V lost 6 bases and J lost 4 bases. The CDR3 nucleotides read TGTGCCAGCAGCCCCGGGACTAGCGGGGGGGCCCCCTCAGAGACCCAGTACTTC. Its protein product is CASSPGTSGGAPSETQYF.

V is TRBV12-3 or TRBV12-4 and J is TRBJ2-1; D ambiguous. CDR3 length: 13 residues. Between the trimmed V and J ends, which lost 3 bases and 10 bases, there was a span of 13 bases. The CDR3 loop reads CASSFSVLHEQFF. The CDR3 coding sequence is TGTGCCAGCAGTTTTTCCGTCCTTCACGAGCAGTTCTTC.

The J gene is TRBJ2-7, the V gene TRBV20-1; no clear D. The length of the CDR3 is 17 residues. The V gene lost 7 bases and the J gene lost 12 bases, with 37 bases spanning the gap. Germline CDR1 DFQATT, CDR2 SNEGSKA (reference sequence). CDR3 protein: CSVKPILGSPSQETRYF. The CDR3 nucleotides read TGCAGTGTCAAACCCATTCTAGGATCCCCCTCTCAAGAGACCCGGTACTTC.

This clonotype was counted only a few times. CDR3 nucleotides: TGTGCCAGCCACCCCCAGGGGCCGGGAGGTCAGCCCCAGCATTTT. Residues: CASHPQGPGGQPQHF. The rearrangement uses TRBV6-1 and TRBJ1-5; tentatively, D is TRBD1 (6 bases). The germline V gene has CDR1 MNHNS and CDR2 SASEGT. The length of the CDR3 is 15 residues. V was cut by 8 bases and J by 6 bases, with 20 bases left in between.

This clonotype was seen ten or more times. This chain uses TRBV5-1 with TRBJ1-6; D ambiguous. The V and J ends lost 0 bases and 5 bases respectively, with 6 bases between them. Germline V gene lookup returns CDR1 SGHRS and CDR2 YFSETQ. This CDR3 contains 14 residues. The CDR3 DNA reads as TGCGCCAGCAGCTTGGGACGTAATAATTCACCCCTCCACTTT. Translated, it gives CASSLGRNNSPLHF.

The CDR3 is CAWVGVTEAFF. The CDR3 coding sequence is TGTGCCTGGGTAGGGGTCACTGAAGCTTTCTTT. This rearrangement joins TRBV30 to TRBJ1-1; a possible D gene is TRBD1 (5 bases). Germline CDR1 reads GTSNPN; CDR2 reads SVGIG (reference sequence). The CDR3 is 11 amino acids. The germline V and J ends were trimmed by 5 bases and 4 bases, with 8 bases remaining between them.

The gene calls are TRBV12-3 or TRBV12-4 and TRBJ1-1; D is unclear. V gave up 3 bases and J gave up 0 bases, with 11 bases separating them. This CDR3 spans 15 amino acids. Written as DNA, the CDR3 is TGTGCCAGCAGTTTTGAGGCCGGGATGAACACTGAAGCTTTCTTT. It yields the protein CASSFEAGMNTEAFF.

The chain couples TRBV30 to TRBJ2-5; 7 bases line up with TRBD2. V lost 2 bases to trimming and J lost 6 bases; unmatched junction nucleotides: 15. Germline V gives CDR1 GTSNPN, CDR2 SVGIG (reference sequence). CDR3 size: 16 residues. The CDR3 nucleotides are TGTGCCTGGAGTCCCCTGGGGGGGGTGACATTTAAGACCCAGTACTTC. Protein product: CAWSPLGGVTFKTQYF. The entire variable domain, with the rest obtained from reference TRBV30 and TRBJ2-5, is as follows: SQTIHQWPATLVQPVGSPLSLECTVEGTSNPNLYWYRQAAGRGLQLLFYSVGIGQISSEVPQNLSASRPQDRQFILSSKKLLLSDSGFYLCAWSPLGGVTFKTQYFGPGTRLLVL.

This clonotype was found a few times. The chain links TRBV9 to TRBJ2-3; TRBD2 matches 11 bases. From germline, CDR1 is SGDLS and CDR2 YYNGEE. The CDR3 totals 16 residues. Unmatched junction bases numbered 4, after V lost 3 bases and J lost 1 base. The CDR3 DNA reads TGTGCCAGCAGCGACCTGGGACTAGCGGGCACAGATACGCAGTATTTT. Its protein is CASSDLGLAGTDTQYF.

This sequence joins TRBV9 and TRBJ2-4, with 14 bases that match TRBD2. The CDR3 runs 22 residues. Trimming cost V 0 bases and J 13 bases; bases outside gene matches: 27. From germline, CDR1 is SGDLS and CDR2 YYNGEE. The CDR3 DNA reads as TGTGCCAGCAGCGTAGGGGGTAGGGCCCCCGGGACTAGCGGGAGTCCCTACAATGAGCAGTACTTC. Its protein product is CASSVGGRAPGTSGSPYNEQYF.

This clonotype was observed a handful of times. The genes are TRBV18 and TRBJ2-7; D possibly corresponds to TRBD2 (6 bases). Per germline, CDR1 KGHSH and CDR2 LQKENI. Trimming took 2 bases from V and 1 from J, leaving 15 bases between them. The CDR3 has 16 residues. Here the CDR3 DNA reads TGTGCCAGCTCACCAATAACTAGCCAACCTTCCTACGAGCAGTACTTC. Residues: CASSPITSQPSYEQYF.

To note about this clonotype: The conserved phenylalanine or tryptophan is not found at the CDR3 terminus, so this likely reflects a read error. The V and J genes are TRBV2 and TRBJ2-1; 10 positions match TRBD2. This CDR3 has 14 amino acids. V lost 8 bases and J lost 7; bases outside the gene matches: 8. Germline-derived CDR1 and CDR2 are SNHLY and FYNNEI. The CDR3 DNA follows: TGTGCCAGCTATCAGCGGGAGGGCCGAAATGAGCAGTTCCTC. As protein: CASYQREGRNEQFL.

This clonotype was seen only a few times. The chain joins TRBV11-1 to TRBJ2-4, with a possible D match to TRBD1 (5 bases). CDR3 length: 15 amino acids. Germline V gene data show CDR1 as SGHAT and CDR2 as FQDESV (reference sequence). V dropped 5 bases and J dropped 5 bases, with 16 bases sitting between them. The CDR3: CASSPAGLTENIQYF. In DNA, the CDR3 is TGTGCCAGCAGCCCAGCAGGGTTAACGGAAAACATTCAGTACTTC. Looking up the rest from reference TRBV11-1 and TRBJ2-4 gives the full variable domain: EAEVAQSPRYKITEKSQAVAFWCDPISGHATLYWYRQILGQGPELLVQFQDESVVDDSQLPKDRFSAERLKGVDSTLKIQPAELGDSAMYLCASSPAGLTENIQYFGAGTRLSVL.

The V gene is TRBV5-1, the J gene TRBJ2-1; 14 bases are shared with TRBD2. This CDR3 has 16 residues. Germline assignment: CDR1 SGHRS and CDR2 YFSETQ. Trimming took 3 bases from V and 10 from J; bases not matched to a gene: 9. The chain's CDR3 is CASSSQAGLAGVEQFF. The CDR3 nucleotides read TGCGCCAGCAGCTCTCAAGCGGGACTAGCGGGAGTCGAGCAGTTCTTC.

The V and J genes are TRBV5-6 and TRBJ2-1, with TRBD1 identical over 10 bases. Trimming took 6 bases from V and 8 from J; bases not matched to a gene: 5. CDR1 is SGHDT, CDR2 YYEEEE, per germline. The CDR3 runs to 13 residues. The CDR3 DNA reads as TGTGCCAGCACGGACAGGGGGGGGGATGAGCAGTTCTTC. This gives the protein CASTDRGGDEQFF.

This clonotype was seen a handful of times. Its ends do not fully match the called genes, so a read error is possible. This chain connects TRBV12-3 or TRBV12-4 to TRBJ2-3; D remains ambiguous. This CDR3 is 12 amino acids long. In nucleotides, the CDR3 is TGTGCCAGCTTAAGTTTAGCAGATACGCGGTATTTT. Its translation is CASLSLADTRYF.

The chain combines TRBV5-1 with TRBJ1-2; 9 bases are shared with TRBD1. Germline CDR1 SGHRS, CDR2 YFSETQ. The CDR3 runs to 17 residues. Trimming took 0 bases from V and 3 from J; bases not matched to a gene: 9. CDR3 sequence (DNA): TGCGCCAGCAGCTTGGATGGACAGGGGATCTCTTACTATGGCTACACCTTC. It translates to CASSLDGQGISYYGYTF.

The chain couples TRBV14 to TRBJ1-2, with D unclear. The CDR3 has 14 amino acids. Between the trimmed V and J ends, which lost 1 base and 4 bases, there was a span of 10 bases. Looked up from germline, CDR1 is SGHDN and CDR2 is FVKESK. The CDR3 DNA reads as TGTGCCAGCAGCCAAGCGGGAGTATCCTATGGCTACACCTTC. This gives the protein CASSQAGVSYGYTF.

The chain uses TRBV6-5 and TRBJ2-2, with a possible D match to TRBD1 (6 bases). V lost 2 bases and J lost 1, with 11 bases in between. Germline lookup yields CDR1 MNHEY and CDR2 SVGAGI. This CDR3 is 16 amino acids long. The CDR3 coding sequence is TGTGCCAGCAGTTACCCGAGGGGACAGAACACCGGGGAGCTGTTTTTT. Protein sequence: CASSYPRGQNTGELFF.